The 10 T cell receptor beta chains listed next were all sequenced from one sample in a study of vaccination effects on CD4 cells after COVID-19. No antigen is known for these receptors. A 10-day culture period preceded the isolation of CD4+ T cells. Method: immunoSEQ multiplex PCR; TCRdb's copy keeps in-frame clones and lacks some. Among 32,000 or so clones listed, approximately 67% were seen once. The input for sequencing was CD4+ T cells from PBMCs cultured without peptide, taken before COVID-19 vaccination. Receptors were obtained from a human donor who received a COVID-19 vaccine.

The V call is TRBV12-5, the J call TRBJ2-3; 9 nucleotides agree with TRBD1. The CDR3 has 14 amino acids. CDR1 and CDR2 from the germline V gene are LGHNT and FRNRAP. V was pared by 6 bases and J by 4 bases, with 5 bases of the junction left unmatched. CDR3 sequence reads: CASGFGQGSDTQYF. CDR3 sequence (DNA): TGTGCTAGTGGCTTTGGACAGGGGTCAGATACGCAGTATTTT.

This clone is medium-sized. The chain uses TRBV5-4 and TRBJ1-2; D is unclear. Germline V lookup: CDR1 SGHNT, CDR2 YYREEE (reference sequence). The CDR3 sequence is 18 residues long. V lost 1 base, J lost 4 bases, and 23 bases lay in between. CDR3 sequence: CASSLLVRLNTHRYGYTF. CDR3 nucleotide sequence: TGTGCCAGCAGCTTGTTAGTCCGTTTAAACACGCATCGCTATGGCTACACCTTC.

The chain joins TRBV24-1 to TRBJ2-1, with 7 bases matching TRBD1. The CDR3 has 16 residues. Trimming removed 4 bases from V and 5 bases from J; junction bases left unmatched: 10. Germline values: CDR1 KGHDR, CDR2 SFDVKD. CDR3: CATSDPGQTAHNEQFF. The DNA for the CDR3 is TGTGCCACCAGTGACCCGGGACAGACAGCCCACAATGAGCAGTTCTTC.

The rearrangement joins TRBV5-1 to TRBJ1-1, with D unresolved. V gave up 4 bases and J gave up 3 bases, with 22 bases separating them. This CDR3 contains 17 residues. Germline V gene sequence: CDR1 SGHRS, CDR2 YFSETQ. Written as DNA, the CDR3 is TGCGCCAGCAGCCCATCCCCTGGCGGGGTATTGGACACTGAAGCTTTCTTT. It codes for CASSPSPGGVLDTEAFF.

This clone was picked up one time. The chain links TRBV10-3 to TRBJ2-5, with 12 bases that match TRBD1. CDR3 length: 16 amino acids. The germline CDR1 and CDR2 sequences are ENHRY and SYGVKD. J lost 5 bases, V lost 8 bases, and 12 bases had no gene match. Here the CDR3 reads CAISYLGTGGRETQYF. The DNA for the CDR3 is TGTGCCATCTCCTACCTGGGGACAGGGGGCCGGGAGACCCAGTACTTC.

Here the CDR3 DNA reads TGTGCCAGTACCCGAAAGGCCACAGGTGGAAACACCATATATTTT. Encoded protein: CASTRKATGGNTIYF. The genes are TRBV19 and TRBJ1-3; possibly TRBD1 for D (5 bases). Per germline, CDR1 LNHDA and CDR2 SQIVND (reference sequence). V was shortened by 7 bases and J by 3 bases, with 16 bases between the two germline ends. The length of the CDR3 is 15 residues.

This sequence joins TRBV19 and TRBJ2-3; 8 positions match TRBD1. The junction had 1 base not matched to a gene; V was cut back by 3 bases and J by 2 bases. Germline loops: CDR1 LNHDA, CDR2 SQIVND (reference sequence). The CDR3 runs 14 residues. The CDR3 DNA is TGTGCCAGTAGTATGACAGGGGTCACAGATACGCAGTATTTT. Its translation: CASSMTGVTDTQYF.

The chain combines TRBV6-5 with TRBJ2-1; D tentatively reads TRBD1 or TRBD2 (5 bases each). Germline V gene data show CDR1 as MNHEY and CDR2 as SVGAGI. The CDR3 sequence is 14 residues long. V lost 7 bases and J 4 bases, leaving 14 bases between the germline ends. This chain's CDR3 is CASTGRRPYNEQFF. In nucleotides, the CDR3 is TGTGCCAGCACGGGGCGGAGGCCATACAATGAGCAGTTCTTC.

The CDR3 region has the DNA TGTGCCAGCAGCCAAGCGGGCCAAGAGACCCAGTACTTC. Its protein is CASSQAGQETQYF. The chain recombines TRBV3-1 (or the pseudogene TRBV3-2) with TRBJ2-5; D is ambiguous. CDR1 is LGHDT and CDR2 is YNNKEL in the germline V gene (reference sequence). The CDR3 totals 13 residues. V lost 1 base and J lost 1, with 4 bases in between.

In nucleotides, the CDR3 is TGTGCCAGCAGCCATGACTCGCAGGAGACCCAGTACTTC. Protein: CASSHDSQETQYF. The V call is TRBV7-8, the J call TRBJ2-5; D gene uncertain. V was shortened by 5 bases and J by 5 bases, with 12 bases between the two germline ends. Per the germline V gene, CDR1 is SGHVS and CDR2 is FQNEAQ. The CDR3 loop spans 13 amino acids.